The rows below give T cell receptor beta chains drawn from one sample of a study of cytomegalovirus exposure and HLA in healthy donors. Produced via immunoSEQ multiplex PCR; TCRdb's table is partial and in-frame only. The sample holds 200,000 to 250,000 clones, under 85% seen once. The sequencing input was PBMCs. The receptor set was obtained from a woman between 45 and 60 years old in good health and CMV-seropositive. The conserved cysteine and the conserved F or W are not part of the CDR3 here. The order of the fields is V gene, J gene, CDR3 protein.

TRBV18	TRBJ1-1	ASWGQQNTEAF
TRBV5-1	TRBJ2-1	ASSLNPASGGASEQF
TRBV2	TRBJ2-7	ASSRTGGSSYEQY
TRBV7-9	TRBJ2-7	ASSLGEGRGVQY
TRBV4-3	TRBJ1-5	ASSQGTFPGQLNQPQH
TRBV5-8	TRBJ1-3	ASSLNRGYSGNTIY
TRBV5-4	TRBJ2-6	ASSFGGSGANVLT
TRBV7-9	TRBJ2-3	SSSLGGSGGGSTDTQY
TRBV29-1	TRBJ2-7	SVEFGPGYVEQY
TRBV19	TRBJ2-2	ASSTGTSGPGELF
TRBV7-6	TRBJ2-1	ASSPTGSPPQF
TRBV7-9	TRBJ1-1	SSSFGGNTEAF
TRBV6-5	TRBJ2-5	ASSGVWGGLETQY
TRBV5-6	TRBJ1-1	ASSLDGHLNTEAF
TRBV5-1	TRBJ2-3	ASSFRDSSTDTQY
TRBV30	TRBJ2-1	AWSVPGLAGGQQF
TRBV5-1	TRBJ1-1	ASSLARTGGLHEAF
TRBV5-1	TRBJ2-2	ASLGSGELF
TRBV14	TRBJ2-7	ASSQGAEHGVYEQY
TRBV5-8	TRBJ1-1	ASSLGIRSKAF
TRBV10-3	TRBJ2-4	AISEGQLAKNIQY
TRBV5-4	-	ASSTGSGGNYEQY
TRBV2	TRBJ2-2	ASSRTGNFGELF
TRBV19	TRBJ2-7	ASSIVGQGNEQY
TRBV14	TRBJ2-5	ASSPGRTQY
TRBV4-2	TRBJ2-3	ASSPERGGQDTQY